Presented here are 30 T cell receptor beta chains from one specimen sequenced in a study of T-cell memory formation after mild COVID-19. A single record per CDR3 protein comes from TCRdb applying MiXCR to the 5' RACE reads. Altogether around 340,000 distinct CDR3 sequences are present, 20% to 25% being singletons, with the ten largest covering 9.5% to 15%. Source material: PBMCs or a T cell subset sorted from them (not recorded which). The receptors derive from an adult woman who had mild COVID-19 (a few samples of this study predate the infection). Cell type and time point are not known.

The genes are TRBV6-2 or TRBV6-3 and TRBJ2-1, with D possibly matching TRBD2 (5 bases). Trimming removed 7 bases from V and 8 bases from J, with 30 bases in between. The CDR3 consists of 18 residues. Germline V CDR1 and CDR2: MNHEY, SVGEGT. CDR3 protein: CASTPRVRAMEHFDEQFF. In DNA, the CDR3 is TGTGCCAGCACCCCAAGGGTGAGGGCAATGGAGCACTTCGATGAGCAGTTCTTC.

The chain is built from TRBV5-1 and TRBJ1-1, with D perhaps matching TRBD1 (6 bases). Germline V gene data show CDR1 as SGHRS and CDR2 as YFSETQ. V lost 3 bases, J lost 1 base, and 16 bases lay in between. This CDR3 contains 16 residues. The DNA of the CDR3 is TGCGCCAGCAGCTCCTACAGGGTAACGGAGAACACTGAAGCTTTCTTT. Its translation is CASSSYRVTENTEAFF.

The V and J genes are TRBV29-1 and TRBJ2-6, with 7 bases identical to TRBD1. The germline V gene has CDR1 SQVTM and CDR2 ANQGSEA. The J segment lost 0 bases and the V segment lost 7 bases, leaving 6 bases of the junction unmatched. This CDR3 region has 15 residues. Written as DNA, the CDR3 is TGCAGCGCCGGGACAGCTGGCTCTGGGGCCAACGTCCTGACTTTC. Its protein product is CSAGTAGSGANVLTF.

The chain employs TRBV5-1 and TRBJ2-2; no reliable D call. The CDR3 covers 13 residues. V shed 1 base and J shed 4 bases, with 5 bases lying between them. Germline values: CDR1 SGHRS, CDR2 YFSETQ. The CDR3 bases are TGCGCCAGCAGCTTGCTGGCCACCGGGGAGCTGTTTTTT. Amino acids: CASSLLATGELFF.

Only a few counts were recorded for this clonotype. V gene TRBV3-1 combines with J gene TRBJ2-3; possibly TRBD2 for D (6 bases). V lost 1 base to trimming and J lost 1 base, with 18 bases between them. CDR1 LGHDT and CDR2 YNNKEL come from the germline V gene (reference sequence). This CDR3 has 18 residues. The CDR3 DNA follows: TGTGCCAGCAGCCAAGTAGGCTTTCCACCGGGGGGCACAGATACGCAGTATTTT. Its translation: CASSQVGFPPGGTDTQYF.

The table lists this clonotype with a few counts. CDR3 DNA sequence: TGTGCCACCAGTGAACCCGGATTAGAGACCCAGTACTTC. Its translation: CATSEPGLETQYF. V and J are TRBV24-1 and TRBJ2-5; no firm D call. Germline-derived CDR1 and CDR2 are KGHDR and SFDVKD. This CDR3 is 13 amino acids long. Trimming cost V 4 bases and J 4 bases, with 9 bases left between them.

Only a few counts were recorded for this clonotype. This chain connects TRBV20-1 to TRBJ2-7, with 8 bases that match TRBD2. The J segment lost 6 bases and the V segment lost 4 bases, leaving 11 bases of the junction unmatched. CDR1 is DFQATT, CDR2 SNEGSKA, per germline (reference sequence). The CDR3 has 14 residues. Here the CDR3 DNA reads TGCAGTGCTACAATGCCGGGACTAGAGACCGAGCAGTACTTC. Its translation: CSATMPGLETEQYF.

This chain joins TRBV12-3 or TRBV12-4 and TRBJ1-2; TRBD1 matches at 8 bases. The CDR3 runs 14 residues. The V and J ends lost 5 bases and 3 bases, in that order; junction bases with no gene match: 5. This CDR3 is CASSRQGPDYGYTF. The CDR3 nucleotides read TGTGCCAGCAGTCGACAGGGGCCCGACTATGGCTACACCTTC.

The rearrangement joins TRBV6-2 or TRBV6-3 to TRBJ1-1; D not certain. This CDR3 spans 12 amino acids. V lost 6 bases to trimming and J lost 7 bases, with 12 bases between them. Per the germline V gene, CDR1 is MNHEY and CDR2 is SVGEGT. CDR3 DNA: TGTGCCAGCAGCCCACCCGTCCGTGAAGCTTTCTTT. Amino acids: CASSPPVREAFF.

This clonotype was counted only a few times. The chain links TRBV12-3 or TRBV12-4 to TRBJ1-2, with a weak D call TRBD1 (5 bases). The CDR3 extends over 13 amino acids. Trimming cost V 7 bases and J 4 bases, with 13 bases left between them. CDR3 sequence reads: CASTNPGVYGYTF. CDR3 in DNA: TGTGCCAGCACCAACCCGGGGGTCTATGGCTACACCTTC.

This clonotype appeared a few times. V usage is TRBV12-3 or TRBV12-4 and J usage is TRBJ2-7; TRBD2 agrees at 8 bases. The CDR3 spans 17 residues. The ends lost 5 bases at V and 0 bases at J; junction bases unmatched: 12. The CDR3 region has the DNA TGTGCCAGCAGTCCACCCCGGGGGGGCCTAAGCTCCTACGAGCAGTACTTC. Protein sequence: CASSPPRGGLSSYEQYF.

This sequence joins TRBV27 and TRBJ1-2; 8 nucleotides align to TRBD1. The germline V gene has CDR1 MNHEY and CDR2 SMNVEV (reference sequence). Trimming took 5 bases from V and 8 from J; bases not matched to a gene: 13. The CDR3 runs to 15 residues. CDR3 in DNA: TGTGCCAGCAGTCTCTCGGGGACAGGAAGAATGGGCTACACCTTC. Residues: CASSLSGTGRMGYTF.

DNA for the CDR3: TGTGCCAGCAGCCGAGAGGACAGGGATGTAAAGACCCAGTACTTC. This translates into CASSREDRDVKTQYF. This chain connects TRBV3-1 to TRBJ2-5, with 8 bases aligning to TRBD1. V was clipped by 4 bases and J by 6 bases; unmatched bases: 10. The CDR3 has 15 amino acids. Germline lookup yields CDR1 LGHDT and CDR2 YNNKEL (reference sequence).

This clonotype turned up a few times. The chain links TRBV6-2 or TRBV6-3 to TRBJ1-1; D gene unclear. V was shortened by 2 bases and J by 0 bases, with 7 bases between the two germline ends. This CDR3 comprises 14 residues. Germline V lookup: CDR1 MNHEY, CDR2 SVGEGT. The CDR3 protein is CASSYRLMNTEAFF. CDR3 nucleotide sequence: TGTGCCAGCAGTTACCGGCTTATGAACACTGAAGCTTTCTTT.

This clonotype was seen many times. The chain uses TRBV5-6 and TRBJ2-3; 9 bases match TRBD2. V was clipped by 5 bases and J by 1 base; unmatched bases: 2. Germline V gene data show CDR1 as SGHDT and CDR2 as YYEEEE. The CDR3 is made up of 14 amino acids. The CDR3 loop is CASSPSGGTDTQYF. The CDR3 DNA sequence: TGTGCCAGCAGTCCTAGCGGGGGCACAGATACGCAGTATTTT.

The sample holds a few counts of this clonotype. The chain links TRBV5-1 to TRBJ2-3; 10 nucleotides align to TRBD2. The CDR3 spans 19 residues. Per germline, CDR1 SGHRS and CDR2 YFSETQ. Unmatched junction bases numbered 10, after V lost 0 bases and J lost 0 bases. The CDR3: CASSLAILAGAPSTDTQYF. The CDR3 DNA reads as TGCGCCAGCAGCTTGGCCATTCTAGCGGGAGCCCCCAGCACAGATACGCAGTATTTT.

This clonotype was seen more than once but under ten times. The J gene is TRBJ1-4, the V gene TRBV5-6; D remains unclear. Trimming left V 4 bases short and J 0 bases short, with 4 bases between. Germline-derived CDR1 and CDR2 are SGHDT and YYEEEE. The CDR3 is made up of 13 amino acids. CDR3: CASSHATNEKLFF. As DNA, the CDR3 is TGTGCCAGCAGCCATGCAACTAATGAAAAACTGTTTTTT.

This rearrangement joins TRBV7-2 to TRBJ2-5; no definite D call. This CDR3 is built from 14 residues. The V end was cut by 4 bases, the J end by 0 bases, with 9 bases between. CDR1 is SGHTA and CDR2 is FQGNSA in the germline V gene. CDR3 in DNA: TGTGCCAGCAGCTGGACGCTGTACCAAGAGACCCAGTACTTC. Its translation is CASSWTLYQETQYF.

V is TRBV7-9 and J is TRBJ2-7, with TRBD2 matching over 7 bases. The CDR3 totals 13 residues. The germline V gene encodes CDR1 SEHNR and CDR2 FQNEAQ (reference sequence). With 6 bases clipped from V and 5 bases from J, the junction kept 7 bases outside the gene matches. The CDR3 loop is CASSRGLEDEQYF. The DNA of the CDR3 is TGTGCCAGCAGTCGCGGACTAGAAGACGAGCAGTACTTC.

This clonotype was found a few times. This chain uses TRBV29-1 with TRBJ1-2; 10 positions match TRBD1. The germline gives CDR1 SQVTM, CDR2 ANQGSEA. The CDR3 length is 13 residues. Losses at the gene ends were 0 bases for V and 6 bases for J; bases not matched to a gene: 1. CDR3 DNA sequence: TGCAGCGTTGAAGATGGGACAGGGGATGGCTACACCTTC. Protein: CSVEDGTGDGYTF.

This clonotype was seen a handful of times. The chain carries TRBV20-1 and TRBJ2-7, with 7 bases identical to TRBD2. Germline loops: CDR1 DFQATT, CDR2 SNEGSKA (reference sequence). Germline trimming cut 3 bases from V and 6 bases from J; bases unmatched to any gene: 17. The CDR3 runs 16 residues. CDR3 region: CSARGDVVSGTLEQYF. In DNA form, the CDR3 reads TGCAGTGCTAGGGGAGACGTTGTCAGCGGGACCCTCGAGCAGTACTTC.

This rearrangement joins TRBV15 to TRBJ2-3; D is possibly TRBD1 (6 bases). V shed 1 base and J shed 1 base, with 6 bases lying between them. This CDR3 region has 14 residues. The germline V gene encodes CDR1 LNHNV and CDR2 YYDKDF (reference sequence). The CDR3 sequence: CATSRGQGTDTQYF. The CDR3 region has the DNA TGTGCCACCAGCAGAGGACAGGGCACAGATACGCAGTATTTT.

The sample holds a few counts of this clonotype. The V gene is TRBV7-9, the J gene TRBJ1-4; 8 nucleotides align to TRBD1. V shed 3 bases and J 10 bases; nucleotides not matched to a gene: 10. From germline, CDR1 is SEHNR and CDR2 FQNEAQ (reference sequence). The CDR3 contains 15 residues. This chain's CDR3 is CASSLFAGGVGKLFF. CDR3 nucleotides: TGTGCCAGCAGCTTGTTCGCAGGGGGCGTTGGAAAACTGTTTTTT.

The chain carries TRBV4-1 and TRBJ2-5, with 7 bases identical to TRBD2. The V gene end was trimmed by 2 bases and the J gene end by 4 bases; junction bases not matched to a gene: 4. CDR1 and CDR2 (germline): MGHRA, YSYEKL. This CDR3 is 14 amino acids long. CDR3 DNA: TGCGCCAGCAGCCAACCGGGGAGGGTAGAGACCCAGTACTTC. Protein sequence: CASSQPGRVETQYF.

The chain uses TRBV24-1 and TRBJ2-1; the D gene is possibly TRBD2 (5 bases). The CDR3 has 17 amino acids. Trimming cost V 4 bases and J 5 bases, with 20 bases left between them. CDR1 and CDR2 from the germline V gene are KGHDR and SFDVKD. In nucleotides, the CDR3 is TGTGCCACCAGTGACCTCAGCTCTAGCTCATTAGACAATGAGCAGTTCTTC. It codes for CATSDLSSSSLDNEQFF.

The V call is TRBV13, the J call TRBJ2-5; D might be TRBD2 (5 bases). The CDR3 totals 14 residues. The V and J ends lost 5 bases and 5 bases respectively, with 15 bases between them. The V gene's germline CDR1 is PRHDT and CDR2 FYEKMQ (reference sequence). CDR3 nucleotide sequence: TGTGCCAGCAGCACTCGGGGTCCCCAGGAGACCCAGTACTTC. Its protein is CASSTRGPQETQYF. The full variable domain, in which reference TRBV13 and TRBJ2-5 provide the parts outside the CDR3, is AAGVIQSPRHLIKEKRETATLKCYPIPRHDTVYWYQQGPGQDPQFLISFYEKMQSDKGSIPDRFSAQQFSDYHSELNMSSLELGDSALYFCASSTRGPQETQYFGPGTRLLVL.

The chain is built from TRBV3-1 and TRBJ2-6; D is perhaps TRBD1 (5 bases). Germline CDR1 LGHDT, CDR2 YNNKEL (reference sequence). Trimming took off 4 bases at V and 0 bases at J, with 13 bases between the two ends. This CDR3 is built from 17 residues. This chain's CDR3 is CASSPDSTYSGANVLTF. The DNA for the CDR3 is TGTGCCAGCAGCCCCGACAGCACTTACTCTGGGGCCAACGTCCTGACTTTC.

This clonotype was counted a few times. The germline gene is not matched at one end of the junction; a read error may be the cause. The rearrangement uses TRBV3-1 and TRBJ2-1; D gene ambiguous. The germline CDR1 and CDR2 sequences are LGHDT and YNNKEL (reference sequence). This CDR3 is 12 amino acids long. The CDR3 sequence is CASSQHTWKQLF. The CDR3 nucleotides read TGTGCCAGCAGCCAACATACGTGGAAACAGCTCTTC.

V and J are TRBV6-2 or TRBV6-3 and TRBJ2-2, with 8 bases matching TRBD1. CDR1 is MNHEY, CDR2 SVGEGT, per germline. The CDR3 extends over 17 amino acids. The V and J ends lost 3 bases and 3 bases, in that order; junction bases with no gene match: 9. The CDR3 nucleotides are TGTGCCAGCAGTTATTCCGGGACAGGAATTCACACCGGGGAGCTGTTTTTT. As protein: CASSYSGTGIHTGELFF.

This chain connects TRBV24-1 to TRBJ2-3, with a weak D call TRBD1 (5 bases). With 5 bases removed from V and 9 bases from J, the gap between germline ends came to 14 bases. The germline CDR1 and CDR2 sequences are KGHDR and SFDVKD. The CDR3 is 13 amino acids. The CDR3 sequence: CATSGTPSSTQYF. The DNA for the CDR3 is TGTGCCACCAGTGGGACACCGTCATCCACGCAGTATTTT.